One sample yielded the 4 T cell receptor beta chains listed below, sequenced in a study of a mutant IDH1 vaccine in newly diagnosed glioma. For these TCRs, the target antigens are not known. Described time point: week 47, end of study. Every vaccine dose comprised 300 ug of mutant IDH1 20-mer peptide plus topical imiquimod. TCRdb's table, derived via immunoSEQ multiplex PCR, lists solely in-frame clones and lacks some. The profile covers approximately 80,000 clones, with roughly four fifths appearing a single time and approximately 5% taken by the ten largest. This specimen consisted of PBMCs, obtained from a glioma patient whose treatment included an IDH1 peptide vaccine. These receptors all stem from a man aged 35-49 years with glioma.

The V call is TRBV27, the J call TRBJ2-1, with 10 bases matching TRBD1. V dropped 5 bases and J dropped 8; count of bases not matched to a gene: 9. There are 15 residues in the CDR3. Per the germline V gene, CDR1 is MNHEY and CDR2 is SMNVEV (reference sequence). CDR3 bases: TGTGCCAGCAGTGGTACCGGACAGGGGGATTATGAGCAGTTCTTC. It is translated as CASSGTGQGDYEQFF.

The CDR3 loop is CASSLAHSGGNQETQYF. The CDR3 nucleotides read TGTGCCAGCAGCTTAGCGCATAGCGGGGGCAACCAAGAGACCCAGTACTTC. V gene TRBV7-2 combines with J gene TRBJ2-5; 9 nucleotides line up with TRBD2. The germline CDR1 and CDR2 sequences are SGHTA and FQGNSA. The CDR3 extends over 17 amino acids. V trimming: 0 bases; J trimming: 0 bases; junction bases outside the gene matches: 5.

A single count supports this clone. V and J are TRBV7-2 and TRBJ2-7; TRBD2 matches at 7 bases. Germline trimming cut 0 bases from V and 4 bases from J; bases unmatched to any gene: 3. Germline CDR1 SGHTA, CDR2 FQGNSA. The CDR3 consists of 14 residues. CDR3 DNA: TGTGCCAGCAGCTTAGCGGGGGGACTATACGAGCAGTACTTC. Amino acids: CASSLAGGLYEQYF. The complete variable domain, with remaining parts taken from reference TRBV7-2 and TRBJ2-7, reads GAGVSQSPSNKVTEKGKDVELRCDPISGHTALYWYRQSLGQGLEFLIYFQGNSAPDKSGLPSDRFSAERTGGSVSTLTIQRTQQEDSAVYLCASSLAGGLYEQYFGPGTRLTVT.

The CDR3 DNA reads TGTGCCAGCAGCTTAGAGGGACGGGGCGTCACTGAAGCTTTCTTT. This gives the protein CASSLEGRGVTEAFF. The chain combines TRBV11-1 with TRBJ1-1, with a weak D call TRBD1 (5 bases). Germline CDR1 reads SGHAT; CDR2 reads FQDESV (reference sequence). Trimming stripped 1 base from V and 4 bases from J, with 13 bases between. The length of the CDR3 is 15 residues.